Reported below is one T cell receptor beta chain. Profiling relied on immunoSEQ multiplex PCR, and the TCRdb table lists in-frame clones only, not all of them. Found here are around 60,000 clones, 90% of them singletons; the top ten hold roughly 1.3%. This entry comes from a study of blood T cell repertoires in COVID-19. Per the germline V gene, CDR1 is MNHEY and CDR2 is SVGAGI. The V gene lost 0 bases and the J gene lost 4 bases, with 9 bases spanning the gap. The CDR3 sequence is 14 residues long. This chain links TRBV6-5 with TRBJ1-2; no clear D gene. Specimen: peripheral blood. This clonotype originated in a man between 60 and 75 years old with acute or convalescent COVID-19. CDR3 nucleotide sequence: TGTGCCAGCAGTTACTCAGAGGGCAGCTATGGCTACACCTTC. Translation: CASSYSEGSYGYTF.